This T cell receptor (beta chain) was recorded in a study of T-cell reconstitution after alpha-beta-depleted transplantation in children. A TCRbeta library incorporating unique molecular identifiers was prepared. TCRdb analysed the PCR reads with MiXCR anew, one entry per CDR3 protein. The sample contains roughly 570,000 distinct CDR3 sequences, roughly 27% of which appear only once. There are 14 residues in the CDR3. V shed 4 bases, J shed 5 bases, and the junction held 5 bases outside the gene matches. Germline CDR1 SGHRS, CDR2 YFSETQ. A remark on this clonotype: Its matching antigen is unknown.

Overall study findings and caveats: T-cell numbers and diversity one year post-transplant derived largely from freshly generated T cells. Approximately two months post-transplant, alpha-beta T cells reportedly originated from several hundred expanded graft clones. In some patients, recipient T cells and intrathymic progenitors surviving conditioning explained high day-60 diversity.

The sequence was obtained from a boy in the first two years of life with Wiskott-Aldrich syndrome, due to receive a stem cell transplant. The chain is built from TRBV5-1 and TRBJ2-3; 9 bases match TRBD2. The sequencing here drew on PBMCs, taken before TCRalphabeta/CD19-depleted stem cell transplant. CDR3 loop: CASSSGTSQDTQYF. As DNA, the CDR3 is TGCGCCAGCAGCAGCGGGACTAGCCAAGATACGCAGTATTTT.